This T cell receptor beta chain was found in a study of T-cell memory formation after mild COVID-19 (dated by TCRdb to the early 2020s). In the study overall: Most TCR sequence clusters were specific to one of the two donors. Longitudinal TCRalpha and TCRbeta repertoire sequencing tracked T-cell clones expanding and contracting after mild COVID-19 in a couple of donors. Two young, previously healthy adult volunteers made up the cohort, one male and one female. Beyond this particular receptor, the publication reports: Some responding clones were found in pre-infection memory, which suggests that pre-existing cross-reactive memory T cells took part in the SARS-CoV-2 response. SARS-CoV-2 specificity was not confirmed for the second-wave clones peaking on day 37. Clones that contracted from day 15 to 85 showed balanced CD4/CD8 phenotypes, whereas a second wave of clones that expanded from day 15 to 37 leaned towards CD4+. Contracting CD4+ clones turned up mainly in the CM and EM memory subsets, whereas EMRA was where CD8+ clones were enriched. Only two mild cases were covered by the study, and larger cohorts that include severe cases with pre-infection samples were considered necessary.

This clonotype was observed many times. Its antigen remains undetermined. There are no base qualities to consult, and no much larger clone falls within one base. These reads were obtained on an Illumina NovaSeq 6000. cDNA libraries for TCRalpha and TCRbeta were prepared by 5'RACE using constant-segment primers, with sample barcodes and unique molecular identifiers added. RNA was extracted from every sample with Trizol reagent. Libraries were amplified in two PCR steps, with a second sample barcode and Illumina TruSeq adapters added in the second step. Libraries were sequenced on an Illumina NovaSeq with 2 x 150 bp paired-end reads. Turning to the authors' computational methods: Demultiplexing of reads and collapsing into UMI-guided consensus sequences were performed with migec v1.2.7. Using mixcr v2.1.11, UMI consensuses were aligned to TRA and TRB V and J templates and then assembled into clonotypes. A clonotype was counted as expanded or contracted only when both edgeR and NoisET called the clonotype significant, with the noise models trained on biological replicates. For edgeR calls, the cutoffs were a false discovery rate-adjusted p below 0.01 and a log2 fold-change threshold of 1. PCA with hierarchical clustering of max-normalized trajectories of the 1000 most abundant clonotypes was used as exploratory dynamics analysis. Separately sequenced CD4+ and CD8+ repertoires were used to assign a CD4 or CD8 phenotype to each responding clone. TCRdb ran its own pipeline on the public reads, namely fastp trimming at Q25 and MiXCR clone calling, and kept in-frame beta chains. One record per CDR3 amino acid sequence lists the most common genes and DNA. The V and J calls follow TCRdb's processing rather than the paper's. The sample profile shows approximately 400,000 distinct CDR3 sequences; roughly 24% of them were found once. The ten largest clones add up to 8.5% to 10% of the sample.

Sequences SQVTM (CDR1) and ANQGSEA (CDR2) are obtained from the germline V gene. The CDR3 starts with the cysteine, ends with the phenylalanine, and has 14 residues. Just CDR3 DNA is preserved here, 42 bases in frame from base 1. V is pruned by 4 bases and J by 4 bases, leaving 8 bases of the junction without a gene match. PBMCs were isolated by Ficoll-Paque density gradient centrifugation. This sequence uses TRBV29-1 and TRBJ2-7, with 9 bases in between that match TRBD2. Sequencing used PBMCs or a T cell subset sorted from them (not recorded which). This clonotype was obtained from an adult woman who had mild COVID-19 (a few samples of this study predate the infection). The sample titles of this study are shuffled in the database, so cell type and time point are left out; the donor was told from shared clones. The DNA is as follows: TGCAGCGTTGCGGCTGCGGGAGGGCCGTACGAGCAGTACTTC. Its coded protein is CSVAAAGGPYEQYF.